The 11 T cell receptor beta chains below come from one sample, sequenced in a study of response to subunit inactivated influenza vaccine (dated by TCRdb to the late 2010s). The time point label for this specimen denotes: approximately 40 days after influenza vaccine administration. The receptor library was made with RT-PCR. The instrument given in TCRdb is Illumina HiSeq 2500. TCRdb passed the public sequencing reads through fastp at Q25 and MiXCR, retaining productive beta sequences. Entries are consolidated by CDR3 protein sequence, retaining the most common genes and DNA. The sample profile shows around 160,000 distinct CDR3 sequences; 9.5% to 13% of them were found once. Together, the top ten hold around 12% of the sample. Specimen: non-naive T cells sorted from PBMCs, collected 35 to 45 days after vaccination. The cell subset or site label for this specimen denotes: memory T cell fraction. These receptors all stem from a man in his fifties who received an inactivated influenza vaccine. Donor details come from another sample of the same person, matched by shared clones.

CDR3 nucleotide sequence: TGTGCCAGCAGCGTAGCTCCTAGCGGGGTTAGCACAGATACGCAGTATTTT. Translated: CASSVAPSGVSTDTQYF. The J gene is TRBJ2-3, the V gene TRBV9; 9 bases are a match to TRBD2. The germline gives CDR1 SGDLS, CDR2 YYNGEE. CDR3 length: 17 amino acids. The ends lost 0 bases at V and 0 bases at J; junction bases unmatched: 5. The entire variable domain, with the rest obtained from reference TRBV9 and TRBJ2-3, is as follows: DSGVTQTPKHLITATGQRVTLRCSPRSGDLSVYWYQQSLDQGLQFLIQYYNGEERAKGNILERFSAQQFPDLHSELNLSSLELGDSALYFCASSVAPSGVSTDTQYFGPGTRLTVL.

The sample holds a few counts of this clonotype. This chain uses TRBV13 with TRBJ2-1; 11 bases agree with TRBD2. Per germline, CDR1 PRHDT and CDR2 FYEKMQ (reference sequence). The ends lost 4 bases at V and 2 bases at J; junction bases unmatched: 10. This CDR3 has 18 amino acids. CDR3 loop: CASSSRTSGRTPYNEQFF. The CDR3 coding sequence is TGTGCCAGCAGCTCTCGGACTAGCGGGCGGACCCCCTACAATGAGCAGTTCTTC. Based on the CDR3 plus reference TRBV13 and TRBJ2-1, the full variable domain is AAGVIQSPRHLIKEKRETATLKCYPIPRHDTVYWYQQGPGQDPQFLISFYEKMQSDKGSIPDRFSAQQFSDYHSELNMSSLELGDSALYFCASSSRTSGRTPYNEQFFGPGTRLTVL.

This clonotype was counted only a few times. This chain joins TRBV3-1 and TRBJ2-5, with 7 bases that match TRBD1. The CDR3 extends over 14 amino acids. J lost 10 bases, V lost 0 bases, and 8 bases had no gene match. Germline CDR1 is LGHDT and CDR2 is YNNKEL (reference sequence). For the CDR3, the DNA is TGTGCCAGCAGCCAAGAGTTGGGACAGAGGTTCCAGTACTTC. This codes for CASSQELGQRFQYF.

This chain links TRBV9 with TRBJ2-3; D gene uncertain. Germline lookup yields CDR1 SGDLS and CDR2 YYNGEE. The CDR3 loop spans 14 amino acids. The V end lost 2 bases, the J end lost 8 bases, and 15 bases lay between the germline ends. DNA of the CDR3: TGTGCCAGCAGCGTTCACGGAGCAGGAGTTACGCAGTATTTT. It yields the protein CASSVHGAGVTQYF.

The chain combines TRBV20-1 with TRBJ2-3, with 12 positions matching TRBD2. Germline V CDR1 and CDR2: DFQATT, SNEGSKA (reference sequence). Trimming took 3 bases from V and 5 from J; bases not matched to a gene: 6. This CDR3 has 15 residues. The CDR3 DNA sequence: TGCAGTGCTAGCCCCCCTAGCGGGAGGGTAGATACGCAGTATTTT. Translating gives CSASPPSGRVDTQYF.

This chain joins TRBV6-5 and TRBJ2-7; tentatively, D is TRBD2 (5 bases). Trimming left V 2 bases short and J 3 bases short, with 14 bases between. The germline V gene encodes CDR1 MNHEY and CDR2 SVGAGI. The length of the CDR3 is 15 residues. CDR3 bases: TGTGCCAGCAGTTACCCGGGAAGGGCCCTCTACGAGCAGTACTTC. It yields the protein CASSYPGRALYEQYF.

The rearrangement uses TRBV20-1 and TRBJ2-5, with 11 bases that match TRBD2. V was clipped by 1 base and J by 9 bases; unmatched bases: 10. This CDR3 is built from 15 residues. Germline CDR1 DFQATT, CDR2 SNEGSKA (reference sequence). The CDR3 protein is CSARASSGGGSAQYF. The CDR3 coding sequence is TGCAGTGCTAGAGCGAGTAGCGGGGGGGGGTCGGCCCAGTACTTC.

This clonotype has more than one count but fewer than ten. This sequence joins TRBV18 and TRBJ2-7; D gene uncertain. CDR1 and CDR2 (germline): KGHSH, LQKENI. This CDR3 comprises 14 residues. The V end lost 0 bases, the J end lost 1 base, and 7 bases lay between the germline ends. CDR3 bases: TGTGCCAGCTCACCACCAAATCTTTCCTACGAGCAGTACTTC. This encodes CASSPPNLSYEQYF. Full variable domain (remainder filled in from reference TRBV18 and TRBJ2-7): NAGVMQNPRHLVRRRGQEARLRCSPMKGHSHVYWYRQLPEEGLKFMVYLQKENIIDESGMPKERFSAEFPKEGPSILRIQQVVRGDSAAYFCASSPPNLSYEQYFGPGTRLTVT.

J is TRBJ1-2 and V is TRBV20-1; 7 bases match TRBD1. J lost 5 bases, V lost 3 bases, and 3 bases had no gene match. CDR3 length: 12 residues. CDR1 and CDR2 (germline): DFQATT, SNEGSKA (reference sequence). This CDR3 reads CSASRDSYGYTF. CDR3 sequence (DNA): TGCAGTGCTAGTCGGGACAGTTATGGCTACACCTTC.

About this clonotype: A read error may explain this, as a much larger clone is one base away. Likely a read error: the CDR3 ends without its conserved phenylalanine or tryptophan. V usage is TRBV11-3 and J usage is TRBJ2-1; possible D gene TRBD2, 5 bases. The V end lost 4 bases, the J end lost 8 bases, and 9 bases lay between the germline ends. CDR1 is SGHNT and CDR2 is YENEEA in the germline V gene. The length of the CDR3 is 12 residues. CDR3 bases: TGTGCCAGCAGCTCGGACGGGGATGAGCAGTTCCTC. It specifies CASSSDGDEQFL.

This clonotype occurred many times. The V gene is TRBV5-1, the J gene TRBJ1-6, with a weak D call TRBD1 (6 bases). Deletions cut 1 base from V and 8 bases from J, with 10 bases between. Germline V lookup: CDR1 SGHRS, CDR2 YFSETQ. The CDR3 totals 14 residues. The chain's CDR3 is CASSLSDSYSPLHF. CDR3 sequence (DNA): TGCGCCAGCAGCTTGTCGGACAGCTATTCACCCCTCCACTTT.